Listed here is a single T cell receptor beta chain. These data originate in a study of blood T cell repertoires in COVID-19. V shed 7 bases and J shed 6 bases, with 11 bases lying between them. Germline V gene sequence: CDR1 MNHEY, CDR2 SVGAGI. The CDR3 loop spans 12 amino acids. Sequenced by immunoSEQ multiplex PCR; TCRdb stores in-frame clones only, minus some. This sample yields roughly 180,000 clones, of which 86% are seen a single time; 0.99% belongs to the top ten. The sequence derives from a man aged 18-30 years with acute or convalescent COVID-19. The material sequenced was peripheral blood. The rearrangement uses TRBV6-5 and TRBJ2-3, with a weak D call TRBD2 (5 bases). The CDR3 region has the DNA TGTGCCAGCACCTCCCCGGGGGATACGCAGTATTTT. Protein product: CASTSPGDTQYF.